The TCR beta chain under discussion was sequenced for a study of shared clonotypes between healthy human individuals. Study results and limitations: Naive subsets generally had larger estimated richness than memory subsets.

Naive CD8 cells were CD45RO-negative, positively selected for CCR7, excluding terminally differentiated effector memory CD45RA+ cells. The CDR3 is 15 residues long. Germline V lookup: CDR1 MNHNS, CDR2 SASEGT. V was pared by 8 bases and J by 7 bases, with 16 bases of the junction left unmatched. Turning to this clone: The antigen remains undetermined.

Each subset's genomic DNA was shared equally among a number of immunoSEQ plates. TCRdb's table, derived via immunoSEQ multiplex PCR, lists solely in-frame clones and lacks some. Here the sample spans around 1.9 million clones, 85% to 95% being singletons. This receptor was obtained from a young man in good health. Some clones in this sample may be carry-over from other donors' samples. The genes are TRBV6-1 and TRBJ2-7; 8 nucleotides line up with TRBD1. The sample was naive CD8+ T cells from PBMCs. CDR3 DNA sequence: TGTGCCAGCGAGAGGGGGCAGGGGGCTGACTATGAGCAGTACTTC. This encodes CASERGQGADYEQYF.